Presented here are 16 T cell receptor beta chains from one specimen sequenced in a study of identical twins. TCRdb re-called the 5' RACE reads with MiXCR, one entry per CDR3 protein. Here the sample spans around 470,000 distinct CDR3 sequences, more than 13% being singletons. These same records also appear under a second study, on yellow fever vaccine responses in identical twins.

Specimen: CD4+ T cells sorted from blood. All receptors derive from a woman aged 18-29 years in good health.

The table lists this clonotype with a few counts. CDR3 DNA: TGTGCCAGCAAAGCGACTAGCGGCTACACCGGGGAGCTGTTTTTT. This gives the protein CASKATSGYTGELFF. V gene TRBV3-1 combines with J gene TRBJ2-2; 9 bases align to TRBD2. V shed 7 bases, J shed 3 bases, and the junction held 6 bases outside the gene matches. The CDR3 length is 15 residues. Per germline, CDR1 LGHDT and CDR2 YNNKEL (reference sequence). Based on the CDR3 plus reference TRBV3-1 and TRBJ2-2, the full variable domain is DTAVSQTPKYLVTQMGNDKSIKCEQNLGHDTMYWYKQDSKKFLKIMFSYNNKELIINETVPNRFSPKSPDKAHLNLHINSLELGDSAVYFCASKATSGYTGELFFGEGSRLTVL.

This clonotype was detected ten times or more. This rearrangement joins TRBV12-3 or TRBV12-4 to TRBJ2-1; 9 nucleotides agree with TRBD1. The CDR3 runs to 17 residues. The V segment lost 2 bases and the J segment 0 bases; nucleotides outside the gene matches: 5. The CDR3 DNA reads TGTGCCAGCAGTTTAACCCCGGGACAGGGCTCCTACAATGAGCAGTTCTTC. Protein: CASSLTPGQGSYNEQFF.

The chain joins TRBV20-1 to TRBJ2-5, with D possibly TRBD2 on 5 matching bases. V lost 6 bases and J 4 bases, leaving 12 bases between the germline ends. Per germline, CDR1 DFQATT and CDR2 SNEGSKA (reference sequence). CDR3 size: 12 residues. The CDR3 region is CSAGPAGETQYF. The CDR3 coding sequence is TGCAGTGCCGGACCGGCGGGAGAGACCCAGTACTTC.

This clonotype was seen a few times. The gene calls are TRBV5-1 and TRBJ2-7, with TRBD2 as a possible D gene (6 bases). Germline loops: CDR1 SGHRS, CDR2 YFSETQ. The V gene lost 2 bases and the J gene lost 5 bases, with 14 bases spanning the gap. The CDR3 covers 14 residues. The CDR3 loop is CASSFPLSGDEQYF. The CDR3 DNA sequence: TGCGCCAGCAGCTTTCCCCTCTCGGGGGACGAGCAGTACTTC.

This clonotype was counted a few times. The chain has TRBV6-2 or TRBV6-3 and TRBJ2-7; 9 positions agree with TRBD2. The germline gives CDR1 MNHEY, CDR2 SVGEGT. The CDR3 is 17 amino acids. J lost 3 bases, V lost 5 bases, and 14 bases had no gene match. CDR3 sequence reads: CASSRPTQREAHYEQYF. The CDR3 DNA is TGTGCCAGCAGTCGCCCGACCCAGCGGGAGGCACACTACGAGCAGTACTTC.

This clonotype showed up many times. This sequence joins TRBV10-3 and TRBJ2-4, with TRBD2 matching 16 bases. The CDR3 sequence is 20 residues long. The V and J ends lost 3 bases and 1 base, in that order; junction bases with no gene match: 9. Germline V gives CDR1 ENHRY, CDR2 SYGVKD. CDR3 in DNA: TGTGCCATCAGTGAAAGCGGGACTAGCGGGGGGGCAATTGCCAAAAACATTCAGTACTTC. This translates into CAISESGTSGGAIAKNIQYF.

This clonotype was detected ten times or more. The chain employs TRBV20-1 and TRBJ2-7; 12 nucleotides agree with TRBD1. CDR1 is DFQATT, CDR2 SNEGSKA, per germline (reference sequence). The CDR3 runs to 13 residues. V lost 6 bases and J lost 4; bases outside the gene matches: 4. The chain's CDR3 is CSAPGQGAYEQYF. The CDR3 DNA is TGCAGTGCCCCGGGACAGGGGGCTTACGAGCAGTACTTC.

There are a few counts of this clonotype. This chain joins TRBV7-2 and TRBJ2-5, with 12 bases identical to TRBD1. The CDR3 totals 17 residues. The germline CDR1 and CDR2 sequences are SGHTA and FQGNSA. V shed 0 bases, J shed 5 bases, and the junction held 7 bases outside the gene matches. The CDR3 region is CASSLAGGTGGVETQYF. The CDR3 DNA sequence: TGTGCCAGCAGCTTAGCTGGAGGGACAGGGGGCGTGGAGACCCAGTACTTC.

The CDR3 spells CASSQAWREGQPQHF. Here the CDR3 DNA reads TGCGCCAGCAGCCAAGCTTGGAGGGAGGGACAGCCCCAGCATTTT. This chain links TRBV4-1 with TRBJ1-5, with D unresolved. V was pared by 1 base and J by 7 bases, with 14 bases between. Germline CDR1 reads MGHRA; CDR2 reads YSYEKL. This CDR3 region has 15 residues.

This clonotype has more than one count but fewer than ten. The chain uses TRBV6-2 or TRBV6-3 and TRBJ1-2; the D gene is possibly TRBD1 (6 bases). V was trimmed by 2 bases and J by 8 bases, leaving 6 bases between them. Germline V CDR1 and CDR2: MNHEY, SVGEGT. The CDR3 spans 11 residues. For the CDR3, the DNA is TGTGCCAGCAGTTACCAGGGGGGCTACACCTTC. It specifies CASSYQGGYTF.

This clonotype was recorded at least ten times. CDR3 sequence: CASSQARGEQFF. The CDR3 nucleotides are TGCGCCAGCAGCCAAGCCCGCGGTGAGCAGTTCTTC. The V call is TRBV4-3, the J call TRBJ2-1; no clear D gene. CDR1 and CDR2 (germline): LGHNA, YSLEER. CDR3 length: 12 amino acids. V shed 1 base and J shed 9 bases, with 7 bases lying between them.

V usage is TRBV20-1 and J usage is TRBJ2-7, with 10 positions matching TRBD1. Trimming at V came to 6 bases and at J to 2 bases, leaving 4 bases not matched to a gene. Germline V gives CDR1 DFQATT, CDR2 SNEGSKA (reference sequence). This CDR3 region has 13 residues. CDR3 residues: CSALGTGAYEQYF. The CDR3 coding sequence is TGCAGTGCCTTGGGGACAGGGGCCTACGAGCAGTACTTC.

Many counts were recorded for this clonotype. This rearrangement joins TRBV5-1 to TRBJ2-1; TRBD2 aligns across 7 bases. With 0 bases clipped from V and 4 bases from J, the junction kept 7 bases outside the gene matches. The CDR3 totals 16 residues. CDR1 is SGHRS and CDR2 is YFSETQ in the germline V gene. The CDR3 reads CASSLEVGGSYNEQFF. The CDR3 DNA reads as TGCGCCAGCAGCTTGGAGGTGGGAGGGTCTTACAATGAGCAGTTCTTC.

This chain uses TRBV7-9 with TRBJ1-1; D not resolved. Trimming removed 0 bases at V and 7 bases at J, with 6 bases between. This CDR3 is built from 12 residues. Germline V CDR1 and CDR2: SEHNR, FQNEAQ (reference sequence). For the CDR3, the DNA is TGTGCCAGCAGCTTAGCAGGGAGTGAAGCTTTCTTT. It specifies CASSLAGSEAFF. The variable domain in full, completed from reference TRBV7-9 and TRBJ1-1, reads DTGVSQNPRHKITKRGQNVTFRCDPISEHNRLYWYRQTLGQGPEFLTYFQNEAQLEKSRLLSDRFSAERPKGSFSTLEIQRTEQGDSAMYLCASSLAGSEAFFGQGTRLTVV.

The chain joins TRBV18 to TRBJ2-3; TRBD1 is a possible D gene (6 bases). V lost 4 bases and J lost 1, with 12 bases in between. In germline, CDR1 is KGHSH, CDR2 LQKENI. This CDR3 has 15 amino acids. CDR3: CASSLRDTGTDTQYF. In DNA, the CDR3 is TGTGCCAGCTCACTCCGGGACACCGGCACAGATACGCAGTATTTT. Based on the CDR3 plus reference TRBV18 and TRBJ2-3, the full variable domain is NAGVMQNPRHLVRRRGQEARLRCSPMKGHSHVYWYRQLPEEGLKFMVYLQKENIIDESGMPKERFSAEFPKEGPSILRIQQVVRGDSAAYFCASSLRDTGTDTQYFGPGTRLTVL.

This clonotype was observed a few times. The rearrangement uses TRBV24-1 and TRBJ2-1; no clear D. The ends were cut back, 6 bases at V and 8 bases at J, with 7 bases in the middle. The CDR3 is 11 amino acids. Germline CDR1 reads KGHDR; CDR2 reads SFDVKD. CDR3 DNA sequence: TGTGCCACCAGTTCGGTCCATGAGCAGTTCTTC. This codes for CATSSVHEQFF.